This record concerns one T cell receptor beta chain sequence. Its antigen is still unknown. This entry is derived from a study of CD8 T cells in ankylosing spondylitis. General observations from the study: About 8 highly homologous variants made up a TCR beta motif, and this motif appeared characteristic of ankylosing spondylitis blood. A subset of motif variants has previously been described in the synovial fluid and blood of reactive arthritis. Significantly higher representation of disease-linked clones was reported for matched ankylosing spondylitis synovial fluid.

The CDR3 is made up of 18 amino acids. The V and J ends lost 5 bases and 6 bases, in that order; junction bases with no gene match: 13. CDR1 SGHVS and CDR2 FQNEAQ come from the germline V gene. In making TCR beta libraries, quantitative 5'-RACE with molecular barcodes was used. TCRdb re-derived calls from the 5' RACE reads in MiXCR, one entry per CDR3 protein. Counted here are approximately 550,000 distinct CDR3 sequences, about 13% occurring once; the ten biggest clones make up 6.8%. Sequenced material: blood, either unsorted or a sorted T cell fraction (not recorded which). The chain uses TRBV7-8 and TRBJ2-1; 13 positions agree with TRBD2. This TCR came from a male donor with ankylosing spondylitis. The DNA of the CDR3 is TGTGCCAGCAGCCCCTCCCCCCCACTAGCGGGAGGGCCCAATGAGCAGTTCTTC. Translating gives CASSPSPPLAGGPNEQFF.